This T cell receptor (beta chain) was documented in a study of blood T cell repertoires in COVID-19. The CDR3 loop spans 15 amino acids. Germline loops: CDR1 SNHLY, CDR2 FYNNEI. Deletions cut 3 bases from V and 4 bases from J, with 14 bases between. Using immunoSEQ multiplex PCR, the repertoire was profiled, and TCRdb retains in-frame clones only, with some absent. The sample has around 250,000 clones; roughly nine tenths are singletons. The receptor's source is a man aged 18 to 29 with active or convalescent COVID-19. The chain combines TRBV2 with TRBJ2-3, with D possibly being TRBD2 (6 bases). Sequenced material: peripheral blood. The CDR3 here is CASSEEGTSSDTQYF. In DNA, the CDR3 is TGTGCCAGCAGTGAGGAAGGGACTTCGTCAGATACGCAGTATTTT.